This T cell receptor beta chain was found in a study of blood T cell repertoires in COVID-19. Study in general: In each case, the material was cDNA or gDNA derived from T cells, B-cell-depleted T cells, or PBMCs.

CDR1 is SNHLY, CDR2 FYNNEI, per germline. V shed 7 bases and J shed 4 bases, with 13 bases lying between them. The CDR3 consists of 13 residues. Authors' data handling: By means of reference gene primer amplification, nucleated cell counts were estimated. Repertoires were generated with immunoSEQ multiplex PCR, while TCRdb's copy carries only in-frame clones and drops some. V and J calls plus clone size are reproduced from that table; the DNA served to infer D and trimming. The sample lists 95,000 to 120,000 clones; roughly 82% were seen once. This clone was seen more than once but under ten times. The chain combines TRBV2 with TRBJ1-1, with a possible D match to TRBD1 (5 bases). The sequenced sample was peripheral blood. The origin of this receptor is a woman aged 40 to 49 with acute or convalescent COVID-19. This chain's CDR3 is CASTSGGGTEAFF. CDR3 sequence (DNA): TGTGCCAGCACATCGGGGGGGGGCACTGAAGCTTTCTTT.